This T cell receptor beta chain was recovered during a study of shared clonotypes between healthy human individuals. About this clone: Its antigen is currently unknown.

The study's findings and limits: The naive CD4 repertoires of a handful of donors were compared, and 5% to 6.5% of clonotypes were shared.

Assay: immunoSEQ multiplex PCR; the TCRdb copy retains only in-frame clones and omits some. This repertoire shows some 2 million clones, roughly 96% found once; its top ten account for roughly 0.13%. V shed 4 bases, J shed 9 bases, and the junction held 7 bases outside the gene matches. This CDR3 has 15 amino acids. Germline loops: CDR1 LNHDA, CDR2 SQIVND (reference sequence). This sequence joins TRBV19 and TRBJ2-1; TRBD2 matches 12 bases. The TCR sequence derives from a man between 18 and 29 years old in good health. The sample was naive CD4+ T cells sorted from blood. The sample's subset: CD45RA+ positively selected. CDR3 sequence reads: CASSTRLAGVSEQFF. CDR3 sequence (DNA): TGTGCCAGTAGTACCCGACTAGCGGGAGTCAGTGAGCAGTTCTTC.